The 17 T cell receptor beta chains below all came from one sample that was sequenced in a study of metastatic and nonmetastatic thyroid tumors. Thyroid surgery took place with no prior treatment in any patient. TCRdb used MiXCR to call clones anew from the PCR reads. The sample contains roughly 30,000 clones, around 15% of which appear only once. The sequenced material came from blood. These receptors all stem from a female donor with papillary thyroid cancer or a benign thyroid nodule (not recorded which). Some clones in this sample may be carry-over from other donors' samples.

This clone is labeled as medium-sized. V and J are TRBV10-3 and TRBJ2-7, with D possibly matching TRBD2 (6 bases). The ends were cut back, 5 bases at V and 0 bases at J, with 14 bases in the middle. The CDR3 has 15 residues. Germline CDR1 reads ENHRY; CDR2 reads SYGVKD. As DNA, the CDR3 is TGTGCCATCAGTCTCCGGGACGGGAGCTCCTACGAGCAGTACTTC. Translation gives CAISLRDGSSYEQYF.

In this sample, this clone turned up many times. The chain is built from TRBV25-1 and TRBJ1-1; the D gene is possibly TRBD1 (6 bases). The CDR3 consists of 17 residues. V was clipped by 1 base and J by 1 base, with 16 bases between them. Germline values: CDR1 MGHDK, CDR2 SYGVNS. CDR3: CASSESFQTGGNTEAFF. Here the CDR3 DNA reads TGTGCCAGCAGTGAATCCTTTCAGACAGGAGGGAACACTGAAGCTTTCTTT. The full variable domain, completed using reference TRBV25-1 and TRBJ1-1, is EADIYQTPRYLVIGTGKKITLECSQTMGHDKMYWYQQDPGMELHLIHYSYGVNSTEKGDLSSESTVSRIRTEHFPLTLESARPSHTSQYLCASSESFQTGGNTEAFFGQGTRLTVV.

The table lists this clone with many counts. This chain connects TRBV6-5 to TRBJ1-6, with D uncertain. The V end was cut by 6 bases, the J end by 1 base, with 19 bases between. The CDR3 is 18 amino acids. The germline V gene has CDR1 MNHEY and CDR2 SVGAGI. CDR3: CASRNREIIVSYNSPLHF. The CDR3 region has the DNA TGTGCCAGCAGAAACCGGGAAATTATAGTGTCCTATAATTCACCCCTCCACTTT.

This clone appeared many times. The chain combines TRBV5-8 with TRBJ2-3; the D gene could be TRBD1 or TRBD2 (6 bases each). V was pared by 4 bases and J by 9 bases, with 21 bases between. This CDR3 is built from 15 residues. Germline CDR1 and CDR2: SGHTS and YDEGEE. The CDR3 DNA reads TGTGCCAGCAGCCCCGAGACAGGACTAACGATAACGCAGTATTTT. Its protein product is CASSPETGLTITQYF.

This clone is labeled as medium-sized (0.01 to 0.1%). The V and J genes are TRBV6-1 and TRBJ2-3, with 8 bases that match TRBD1. V lost 5 bases to trimming and J lost 1 base; unmatched junction nucleotides: 5. The CDR3 runs to 15 residues. Germline-derived CDR1 and CDR2 are MNHNS and SASEGT. CDR3 residues: CASSWTGPRTDTQYF. CDR3 nucleotides: TGTGCCAGCAGTTGGACAGGGCCCCGCACAGATACGCAGTATTTT.

On this clone itself: A read error may account for a junction end that differs from germline. This chain uses TRBV12-3 or TRBV12-4 with TRBJ1-1; tentative D call: TRBD1 (5 bases). The CDR3 extends over 13 amino acids. The CDR3, as DNA: TGTGCCAGAAGTTTGCTGGGGCTCACTGAAGCTTTCTTT. Translation: CARSLLGLTEAFF.

This clone came up a few times. The junction departs from the called germline gene at one end, perhaps through a read error. This rearrangement joins TRBV6-1 to TRBJ1-1; tentative D call: TRBD1 (5 bases). This CDR3 comprises 15 residues. From germline, CDR1 is MNHNS and CDR2 SASEGT. The DNA of the CDR3 is TGTGCCAGCAGACCAACTAAAGACAGATGGACTGAAGCTTTATTT. Its translation is CASRPTKDRWTEALF.

This clone showed up many times. The V and J genes are TRBV7-2 and TRBJ2-5; D ambiguous. The length of the CDR3 is 12 residues. V lost 2 bases and J lost 4, with 5 bases in between. The germline gives CDR1 SGHTA, CDR2 FQGNSA. DNA of the CDR3: TGTGCCAGCAGCTTAAGTGCAGAGACCCAGTACTTC. Translated: CASSLSAETQYF. Full variable domain (missing parts from reference TRBV7-2 and TRBJ2-5): GAGVSQSPSNKVTEKGKDVELRCDPISGHTALYWYRQSLGQGLEFLIYFQGNSAPDKSGLPSDRFSAERTGGSVSTLTIQRTQQEDSAVYLCASSLSAETQYFGPGTRLLVL.

This clone occurred a few times. The chain has TRBV6-1 and TRBJ2-3; tentatively, D is TRBD2 (6 bases). V gave up 6 bases and J gave up 6 bases, with 28 bases separating them. CDR1 MNHNS and CDR2 SASEGT come from the germline V gene. The CDR3 is 18 residues long. The DNA for the CDR3 is TGTGCCAGCAGCTCTCCCCTTCCACTAGCAAGCTTCACCGATACGCAGTATTTT. This gives the protein CASSSPLPLASFTDTQYF.

Notes on this clone: At one end the junction does not follow the germline gene, possibly because of a read error. The chain recombines TRBV19 with TRBJ1-5; 7 nucleotides line up with TRBD1. This CDR3 contains 17 residues. Germline loops: CDR1 LNHDA, CDR2 SQIVND (reference sequence). The CDR3 coding sequence is TGTGCCAGTAGTATGACGAGGAGCCGGGACAGCAATCAGACCCAGCATTTT. It translates to CASSMTRSRDSNQTQHF.

This clone was observed at least ten times. The same CDR3 also results from other DNA sequences found in this sample. This chain joins TRBV5-1 and TRBJ2-7, with D possibly matching TRBD2 (6 bases). The V end was cut by 3 bases, the J end by 0 bases, with 13 bases between. Germline V CDR1 and CDR2: SGHRS, YFSETQ. This CDR3 has 15 residues. The CDR3 reads CASSSGLLSSYEQYF. In DNA, the CDR3 is TGCGCCAGCAGCTCGGGACTGCTGAGCTCCTACGAGCAGTACTTC.

This chain joins TRBV7-9 and TRBJ1-3, with D perhaps matching TRBD1 (5 bases). V was shortened by 5 bases and J by 7 bases, with 15 bases between the two germline ends. The germline V gene has CDR1 SEHNR and CDR2 FQNEAQ (reference sequence). The CDR3 is made up of 14 amino acids. CDR3 sequence (DNA): TGTGCCAGCAGCCTCGGGGGGGACGGTAACACCATATATTTT. Translation gives CASSLGGDGNTIYF.

This chain links TRBV25-1 with TRBJ2-5, with D possibly matching TRBD2 (7 bases). This CDR3 contains 14 residues. Germline V CDR1 and CDR2: MGHDK, SYGVNS. Trimming cost V 6 bases and J 5 bases, with 16 bases left between them. The CDR3 DNA reads as TGTGCCAGCAGGAAGGGGGGGGCCGGTGAGACCCAGTACTTC. Residues: CASRKGGAGETQYF.

The V and J genes are TRBV9 and TRBJ2-1; 9 bases agree with TRBD2. V lost 4 bases and J lost 5; bases outside the gene matches: 13. CDR3 length equals 17 residues. Germline V CDR1 and CDR2: SGDLS, YYNGEE. The DNA of the CDR3 is TGTGCCAGCAGCACCGAAGGAGGCGGGGGGGCCGACAATGAGCAGTTCTTC. Its protein product is CASSTEGGGGADNEQFF.

In this sample, this clone turned up many times. The rearrangement links TRBV15 to TRBJ1-5; D perhaps matches TRBD1 (6 bases). Germline loops: CDR1 LNHNV, CDR2 YYDKDF (reference sequence). The CDR3 is 14 residues long. The ends were cut back, 4 bases at V and 6 bases at J, with 13 bases in the middle. Here the CDR3 DNA reads TGTGCCACCAGCACCGAAAGGACAGTTCAGCCCCAGCATTTT. Its translation is CATSTERTVQPQHF.

This clone occurred many times. The chain combines TRBV3-1 with TRBJ1-4; tentative D call: TRBD1 (6 bases). Trimming cost V 0 bases and J 8 bases, with 7 bases left between them. This CDR3 has 13 residues. Germline values: CDR1 LGHDT, CDR2 YNNKEL (reference sequence). CDR3 in DNA: TGTGCCAGCAGCCAAGATACAGGGGAAAAACTGTTTTTT. It encodes CASSQDTGEKLFF.

About this clone itself: Mismatch with germline at one junction end may stem from a read error. The chain employs TRBV6-2 or TRBV6-3 and TRBJ1-5; no clear D. This CDR3 is 15 amino acids long. Germline-derived CDR1 and CDR2 are MNHEY and SVGEGT. The CDR3, as DNA: TGTGCCAGCAGACGCAGCCGGGGAGGAAATCAGCCCCAGCGTTTT. Encoded protein: CASRRSRGGNQPQRF.